Below are 17 T cell receptor beta chains sequenced from a single sample in a study of technical replicates of blood from several donors. Generated by immunoSEQ multiplex PCR, the TCRdb table keeps only in-frame clones and is missing some. The table lists 15,000 to 20,000 clones, about nine tenths of them singletons. Sequenced material: PBMCs. These TCRs come from a human donor in good health.

The chain recombines TRBV11-2 with TRBJ2-5, with 7 bases lining up with TRBD1. Per germline, CDR1 SGHAT and CDR2 FQNNGV. Trimming cost V 5 bases and J 1 base; bases outside gene matches: 4. The CDR3 covers 14 residues. The CDR3 nucleotides are TGTGCCAGCAGCCCGGGGACAGCCCAAGAGACCCAGTACTTC. It translates to CASSPGTAQETQYF.

The V call is TRBV11-2, the J call TRBJ1-6; TRBD1 matches 7 bases. The CDR3 runs 15 residues. From germline, CDR1 is SGHAT and CDR2 FQNNGV. V shed 3 bases and J 4 bases; nucleotides not matched to a gene: 3. The CDR3 nucleotides read TGTGCCAGCAGCTTGGACAGGACTTATAATTCACCCCTCCACTTT. Amino acids: CASSLDRTYNSPLHF.

V usage is TRBV5-8 and J usage is TRBJ2-7; the match to TRBD2 covers 10 bases. The CDR3 has 14 amino acids. Germline-derived CDR1 and CDR2 are SGHTS and YDEGEE. J lost 6 bases, V lost 4 bases, and 7 bases had no gene match. CDR3 protein: CASSTGTSELEQYF. As DNA, the CDR3 is TGTGCCAGCAGCACAGGGACTAGCGAGCTCGAGCAGTACTTC.

This clone was observed once. CDR3 loop: CASSSSGRVSGELFF. CDR3 DNA sequence: TGTGCCAGCAGTTCCAGCGGGAGGGTTAGCGGGGAGCTGTTTTTT. V and J are TRBV6-1 and TRBJ2-2, with TRBD2 matching over 10 bases. Germline CDR1 and CDR2: MNHNS and SASEGT. This CDR3 spans 15 amino acids. V dropped 5 bases and J dropped 7; count of bases not matched to a gene: 7.

The chain joins TRBV27 to TRBJ1-2; 9 nucleotides align to TRBD1. This CDR3 spans 16 amino acids. Germline lookup yields CDR1 MNHEY and CDR2 SMNVEV (reference sequence). V gave up 1 base and J gave up 8 bases; unmatched junction bases: 11. CDR3 sequence: CASSLFGTGSLGGYTF. The CDR3 DNA follows: TGTGCCAGCAGTTTATTCGGGACAGGGAGCCTGGGGGGCTACACCTTC.

The J gene is TRBJ2-5, the V gene TRBV6-1, with 7 bases lining up with TRBD2. Germline V CDR1 and CDR2: MNHNS, SASEGT. The CDR3 length is 12 residues. J gave up 11 bases and V 6 bases, and 9 bases lay outside the gene matches. This CDR3 is CASRGRAGEQYF. DNA for the CDR3: TGTGCCAGCAGAGGGAGGGCGGGGGAGCAGTACTTC.

The chain carries TRBV5-1 and TRBJ1-1; possibly TRBD1 for D (6 bases). CDR3 size: 16 residues. V lost 2 bases and J 6 bases, leaving 20 bases between the germline ends. CDR1 and CDR2 from the germline V gene are SGHRS and YFSETQ. CDR3: CASSFLARGKGAEAFF. CDR3 bases: TGCGCCAGCAGCTTCCTTGCCAGGGGAAAAGGTGCTGAAGCTTTCTTT.

V is TRBV19 and J is TRBJ2-7; possibly TRBD1 for D (6 bases). CDR1 is LNHDA and CDR2 is SQIVND in the germline V gene (reference sequence). Trimming shortened V by 6 bases and J by 5 bases, and 17 bases separated the two germline ends. The CDR3 is made up of 14 amino acids. CDR3 DNA sequence: TGTGCCAGTAGACCGGGACATTCTTCCCACGAGCAGTACTTC. Encoded protein: CASRPGHSSHEQYF.

This chain connects TRBV19 to TRBJ1-5; D is perhaps TRBD1 (5 bases). Germline V gene sequence: CDR1 LNHDA, CDR2 SQIVND (reference sequence). The CDR3 consists of 15 residues. Trimming pared 3 bases from V and 6 bases from J, leaving 15 bases between. CDR3 DNA sequence: TGTGCCAGTAGTATCGGCAGGGATAGGGGTCAGCCCCAGCATTTT. This codes for CASSIGRDRGQPQHF.

The chain employs TRBV28 and TRBJ2-7, with 8 bases aligning to TRBD2. With 7 bases clipped from V and 3 bases from J, the junction kept 8 bases outside the gene matches. Germline CDR1 and CDR2: MDHEN and SYDVKM. There are 14 residues in the CDR3. The CDR3 is CASIISGTSYEQYF. The DNA of the CDR3 is TGTGCCAGCATAATTAGCGGGACAAGCTACGAGCAGTACTTC.

The chain carries TRBV5-6 and TRBJ2-1, with 11 bases aligning to TRBD2. This CDR3 has 15 amino acids. V was clipped by 4 bases and J by 5 bases; unmatched bases: 5. Germline V gene sequence: CDR1 SGHDT, CDR2 YYEEEE. CDR3 sequence: CASSPGTSGNNEQFF. CDR3 nucleotides: TGTGCCAGCAGCCCAGGGACTAGCGGAAACAATGAGCAGTTCTTC. Together with reference TRBV5-6 and TRBJ2-1, the CDR3 gives the full variable domain: DAGVTQSPTHLIKTRGQQVTLRCSPKSGHDTVSWYQQALGQGPQFIFQYYEEEERQRGNFPDRFSGHQFPNYSSELNVNALLLGDSALYLCASSPGTSGNNEQFFGPGTRLTVL.

The chain joins TRBV11-1 to TRBJ2-7, with 10 positions matching TRBD2. CDR1 is SGHAT, CDR2 FQDESV, per germline (reference sequence). Germline trimming cut 6 bases from V and 2 bases from J; bases unmatched to any gene: 7. The CDR3 is made up of 15 amino acids. CDR3: CASRFRTSGTYEQYF. The DNA for the CDR3 is TGTGCCAGCAGATTTCGGACTAGCGGTACCTACGAGCAGTACTTC.

The chain recombines TRBV11-2 with TRBJ1-4; perhaps TRBD1 as D (6 bases). CDR3 length equals 16 residues. V was trimmed by 5 bases and J by 8 bases, leaving 21 bases between them. Germline V CDR1 and CDR2: SGHAT, FQNNGV. The chain's CDR3 is CASSPGLVGAGEKLFF. The CDR3 DNA sequence: TGTGCCAGCAGCCCAGGCCTTGTGGGGGCTGGGGAAAAACTGTTTTTT.

The rearrangement links TRBV18 to TRBJ1-1, with TRBD1 as a possible D gene (6 bases). Per the germline V gene, CDR1 is KGHSH and CDR2 is LQKENI. V dropped 0 bases and J dropped 6 bases, with 14 bases sitting between them. This CDR3 has 15 amino acids. CDR3 amino acids: CASSPPREGVPEAFF. The CDR3, as DNA: TGTGCCAGCTCACCACCGCGGGAGGGGGTCCCTGAAGCTTTCTTT.

This chain joins TRBV28 and TRBJ2-1, with a tentative D call TRBD2 (5 bases). Germline V gene lookup returns CDR1 MDHEN and CDR2 SYDVKM. The CDR3 is made up of 15 amino acids. Trimming shortened V by 3 bases and J by 4 bases, and 13 bases separated the two germline ends. The CDR3 here is CASSFLAPDYNEQFF. The CDR3 DNA sequence: TGTGCCAGCAGTTTCCTAGCTCCAGATTACAATGAGCAGTTCTTC.

The V gene is TRBV2, the J gene TRBJ1-5; D not resolved. From germline, CDR1 is SNHLY and CDR2 FYNNEI. The length of the CDR3 is 12 residues. V gave up 3 bases and J gave up 11 bases, with 11 bases separating them. The CDR3: CASSDRGEAQHF. The CDR3 DNA reads TGTGCCAGCAGTGATCGTGGGGAGGCCCAGCATTTT.

V usage is TRBV5-1 and J usage is TRBJ2-5, with a tentative D call TRBD2 (5 bases). From germline, CDR1 is SGHRS and CDR2 YFSETQ. With 4 bases removed from V and 7 bases from J, the gap between germline ends came to 14 bases. The CDR3 has 13 amino acids. CDR3 DNA sequence: TGCGCCAGCAGCCCAGAGGGCGCGGGGACCCAGTACTTC. Translation gives CASSPEGAGTQYF.